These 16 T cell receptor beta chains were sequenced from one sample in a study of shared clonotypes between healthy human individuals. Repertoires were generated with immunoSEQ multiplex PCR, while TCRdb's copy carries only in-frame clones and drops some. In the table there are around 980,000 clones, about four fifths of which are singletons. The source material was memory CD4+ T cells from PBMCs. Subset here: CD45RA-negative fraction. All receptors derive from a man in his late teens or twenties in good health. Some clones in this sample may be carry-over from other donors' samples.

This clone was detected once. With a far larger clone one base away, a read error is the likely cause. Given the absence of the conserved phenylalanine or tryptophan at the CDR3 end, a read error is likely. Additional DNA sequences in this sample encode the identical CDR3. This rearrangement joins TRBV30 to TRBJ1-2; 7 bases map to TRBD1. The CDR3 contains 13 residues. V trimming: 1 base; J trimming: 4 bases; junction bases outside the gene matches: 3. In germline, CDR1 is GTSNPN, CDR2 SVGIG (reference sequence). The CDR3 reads CAWSGRQGYGYTL. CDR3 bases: TGTGCCTGGAGTGGGCGACAGGGCTATGGCTACACCCTC.

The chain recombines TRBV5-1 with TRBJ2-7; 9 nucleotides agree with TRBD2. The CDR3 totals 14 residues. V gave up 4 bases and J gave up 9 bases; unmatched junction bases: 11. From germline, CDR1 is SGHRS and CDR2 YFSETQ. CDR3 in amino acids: CASSAGGQVLGQYF. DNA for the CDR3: TGCGCCAGCAGCGCGGGAGGGCAGGTGTTAGGGCAGTACTTC.

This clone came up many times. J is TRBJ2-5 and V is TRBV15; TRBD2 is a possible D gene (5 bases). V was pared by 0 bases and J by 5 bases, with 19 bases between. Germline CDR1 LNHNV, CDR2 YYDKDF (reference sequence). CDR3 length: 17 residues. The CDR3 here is CATSRDPSLAGSETQYF. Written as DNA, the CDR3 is TGTGCCACCAGCAGAGACCCTTCCCTGGCGGGCTCGGAGACCCAGTACTTC.

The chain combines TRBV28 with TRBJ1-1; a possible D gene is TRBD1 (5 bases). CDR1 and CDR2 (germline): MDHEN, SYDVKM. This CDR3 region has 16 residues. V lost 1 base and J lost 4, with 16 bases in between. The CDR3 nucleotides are TGTGCCAGCAGTTTATTTGGGACCGCTTCCCGCACTGAAGCTTTCTTT. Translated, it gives CASSLFGTASRTEAFF.

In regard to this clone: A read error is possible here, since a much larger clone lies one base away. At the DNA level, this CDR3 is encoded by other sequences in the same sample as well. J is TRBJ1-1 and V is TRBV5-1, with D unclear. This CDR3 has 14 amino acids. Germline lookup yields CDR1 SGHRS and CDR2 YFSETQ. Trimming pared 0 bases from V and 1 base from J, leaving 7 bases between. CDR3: CASSLDGGNTEAFF. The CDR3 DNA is TGCGCCAGCAGCTTGGATGGAGGGAACACTGAAGCTTTCTTT.

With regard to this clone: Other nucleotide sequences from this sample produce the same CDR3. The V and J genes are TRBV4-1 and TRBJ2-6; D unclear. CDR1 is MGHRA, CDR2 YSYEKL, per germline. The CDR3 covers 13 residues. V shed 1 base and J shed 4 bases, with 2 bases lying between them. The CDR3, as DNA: TGCGCCAGCAGCCAAGCGGGGGCCAACGTCCTGACTTTC. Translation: CASSQAGANVLTF.

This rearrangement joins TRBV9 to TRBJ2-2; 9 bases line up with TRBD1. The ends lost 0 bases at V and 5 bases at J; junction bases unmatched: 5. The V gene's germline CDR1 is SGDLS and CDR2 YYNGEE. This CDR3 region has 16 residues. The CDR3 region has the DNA TGTGCCAGCAGCGTAGTGGACAGGGGAGTAACCGGGGAGCTGTTTTTT. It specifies CASSVVDRGVTGELFF.

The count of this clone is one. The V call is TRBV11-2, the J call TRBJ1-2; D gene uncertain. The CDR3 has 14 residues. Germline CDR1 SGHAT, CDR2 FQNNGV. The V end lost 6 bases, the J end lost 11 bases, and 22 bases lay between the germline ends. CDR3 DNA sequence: TGTGCCAGCAGTTCCCCGACCCGCCCCCGATTGTACACCTTC. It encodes CASSSPTRPRLYTF.

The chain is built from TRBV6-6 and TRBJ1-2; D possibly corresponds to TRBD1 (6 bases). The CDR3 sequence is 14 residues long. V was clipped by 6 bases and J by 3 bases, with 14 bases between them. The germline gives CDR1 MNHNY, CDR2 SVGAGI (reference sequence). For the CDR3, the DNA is TGTGCCAGCAGAGACAGGCAGGGGTACTATGGCTACACCTTC. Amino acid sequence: CASRDRQGYYGYTF.

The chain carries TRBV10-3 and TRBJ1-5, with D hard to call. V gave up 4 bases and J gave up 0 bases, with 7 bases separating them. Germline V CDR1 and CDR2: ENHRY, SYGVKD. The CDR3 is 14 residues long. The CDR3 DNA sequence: TGTGCCATCAGTGTAGGGCTTAGCAATCAGCCCCAGCATTTT. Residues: CAISVGLSNQPQHF.

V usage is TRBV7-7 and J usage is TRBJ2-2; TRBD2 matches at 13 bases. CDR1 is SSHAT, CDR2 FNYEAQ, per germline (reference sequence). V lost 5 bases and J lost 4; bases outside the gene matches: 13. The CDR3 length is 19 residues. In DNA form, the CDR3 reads TGTGCCAGCAGCGCCATTAGAATGGGACTAGCGGGAACCACCGGGGAGCTGTTTTTT. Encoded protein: CASSAIRMGLAGTTGELFF.

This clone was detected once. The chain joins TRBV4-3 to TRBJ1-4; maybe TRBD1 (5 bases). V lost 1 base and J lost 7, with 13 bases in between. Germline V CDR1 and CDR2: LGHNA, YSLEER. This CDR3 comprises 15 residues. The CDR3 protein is CASSQVVPGGEKLFF. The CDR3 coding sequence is TGCGCCAGCAGCCAAGTCGTACCTGGGGGTGAAAAACTGTTTTTT.

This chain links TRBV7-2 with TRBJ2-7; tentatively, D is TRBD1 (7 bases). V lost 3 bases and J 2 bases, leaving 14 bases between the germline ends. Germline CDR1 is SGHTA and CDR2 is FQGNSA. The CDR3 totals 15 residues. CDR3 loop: CASSLRGRGAYEQYF. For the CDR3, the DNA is TGTGCCAGCAGCTTGAGGGGCAGGGGGGCCTACGAGCAGTACTTC.

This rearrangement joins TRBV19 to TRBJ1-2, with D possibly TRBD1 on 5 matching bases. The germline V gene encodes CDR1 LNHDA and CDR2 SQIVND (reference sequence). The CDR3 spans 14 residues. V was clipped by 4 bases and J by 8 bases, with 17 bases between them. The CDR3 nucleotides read TGTGCCAGTAGTAAACAGGAGGCGGGTCGGGGCTACACCTTC. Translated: CASSKQEAGRGYTF.

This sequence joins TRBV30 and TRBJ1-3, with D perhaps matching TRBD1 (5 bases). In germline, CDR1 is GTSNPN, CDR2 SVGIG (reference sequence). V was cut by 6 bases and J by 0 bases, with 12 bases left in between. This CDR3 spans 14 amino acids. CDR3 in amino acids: CACPRGGSGNTIYF. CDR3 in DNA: TGTGCCTGTCCCCGTGGGGGCTCTGGAAACACCATATATTTT.

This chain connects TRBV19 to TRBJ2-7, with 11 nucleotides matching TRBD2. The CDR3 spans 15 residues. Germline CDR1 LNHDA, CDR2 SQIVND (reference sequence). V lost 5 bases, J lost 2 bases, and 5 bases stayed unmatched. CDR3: CASSASTSGTYEQYF. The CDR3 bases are TGTGCCAGTAGTGCTTCGACTAGCGGGACCTACGAGCAGTACTTC. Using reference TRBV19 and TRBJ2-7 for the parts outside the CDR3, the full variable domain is DGGITQSPKYLFRKEGQNVTLSCEQNLNHDAMYWYRQDPGQGLRLIYYSQIVNDFQKGDIAEGYSVSREKKESFPLTVTSAQKNPTAFYLCASSASTSGTYEQYFGPGTRLTVT.